Listed below are T cell receptor beta chains from one sample, sequenced in a study of glioma-infiltrating T cells. TCRdb independently ran MiXCR on the multiplex PCR reads; one entry per CDR3 protein. The sample includes about 20,000 distinct CDR3 sequences, 20% to 25% of them seen just once. Sequencing was done on a sample of glioma tissue, nonneoplastic brain tissue, or PBMCs (not recorded which). The receptors derive from a human donor with low-grade glioma or glioblastoma, undergoing nonglioma brain surgery, or in good health (not recorded which). The CDR3 runs from the conserved cysteine through the conserved F or W. The D gene is left open where the match is weak. For some rows the clone size is stated as once, few or many, or as a class when expanded; others skip it.

j_call clone_size v_call d_call cdr3_nt cdr3_aa
TRBJ1-5 many TRBV14 NA TGTGCCAGCAGCCAAGACAGAAATCAGCCCCAGCATTTT CASSQDRNQPQHF
TRBJ1-2 few TRBV2 TRBD1 TGTGCCAGCAGGTTACAGGGGAACTATGGCTACACCTTC CASRLQGNYGYTF
TRBJ2-1 few TRBV7-2 NA TGTGCCAGCAGCTTAGTACGGGGGGCTCACTACAATGAGCAGTTCTTC CASSLVRGAHYNEQFF
TRBJ1-2 NA TRBV11-2 NA TGTGCCAGCAGCTTAAGTCCCCGGGACTCCGCGACCTTC CASSLSPRDSATF
TRBJ2-5 few TRBV10-2 TRBD2 TGCGCCAGCAAGAGTAGCGGGGGCCCAGAGACCCAGTACTTC CASKSSGGPETQYF
TRBJ1-2 many TRBV20-1 NA TGCAGTGCTAGAGGGGAGGGCTACACCTTC CSARGEGYTF
TRBJ1-4 NA TRBV29-1 NA TGCAGCGCCGCAGGGACAAGGGAAAAACTGTTTTTT CSAAGTREKLFF
TRBJ1-1 few TRBV24-1 TRBD1 TGTGCCACCAGTGAACCCACACAGGGGAGGACTGAAGCTTTCTTT CATSEPTQGRTEAFF
TRBJ1-2 NA TRBV4-2 TRBD1 TGTGCCAGCAGCCAAGACGAGTGGGACAGAGAAGCTAACTATGGCTACACCTTC CASSQDEWDREANYGYTF
TRBJ2-5 few TRBV12-5 TRBD1 TGTGCTAGTGGTTTGGGAGAGACAGGGAGAGAGACCCAGTACTTC CASGLGETGRETQYF
TRBJ2-1 many TRBV6-1 NA TGTGCCAGCAGCCGGAGCTCCTACAATGAGCAGTTCTTC CASSRSSYNEQFF
TRBJ2-7 many TRBV7-2 TRBD2 TGTGCCAGCAGCTTAACTAGCGGGGGGTTCTACGAGCAGTACTTC CASSLTSGGFYEQYF
TRBJ2-7 NA TRBV11-2 NA TGTGCCAGCAGCTTAGACAGTTACGAGCAGTACTTC CASSLDSYEQYF
TRBJ2-3 NA TRBV4-3 NA TGCGCCAGCAGCCAAGATACGCTTAGCGCTAGCCGGAATACGCAGTATTTT CASSQDTLSASRNTQYF
TRBJ2-1 few TRBV4-3 TRBD2 TGCGCCAGCAGCCAAATAGCGGGGGGGATGAATGAGCAGTTCTTC CASSQIAGGMNEQFF
TRBJ2-5 NA TRBV19 NA TGTGCCAGTAGTACCTTGGGAGGCATATCATATCGTGGGGAGACCCAGTACTTC CASSTLGGISYRGETQYF
TRBJ1-6 NA TRBV3-1 TRBD1 TGTGCCAGCAGCCTTGGACAGGGCTTCACACCCCTCCACTTT CASSLGQGFTPLHF
TRBJ2-5 many TRBV18 NA TGTGCCAGCTCACCGAGCCTGACGCAGGAAGGCGACCAGTACTTC CASSPSLTQEGDQYF
TRBJ2-7 few TRBV3-1 NA TGTGCCAGCAGCCAAGGAGCGTCCGGGACCACCTACGAGCAGTACTTC CASSQGASGTTYEQYF
TRBJ1-2 many TRBV12-3/TRBV12-4 NA TGTGCCAGCAGCACAGGGCCTTATGGCTACACCTTC CASSTGPYGYTF
TRBJ2-1 NA TRBV27 TRBD2 TGTGCCACCGGGACTAGCGGGTCCATCTCCTACAATGAGCAGTTCTTC CATGTSGSISYNEQFF
TRBJ1-5 many TRBV4-2 NA TGTGCCAGCAGCCAAGGGGCGTATAGCAATCAGCCCCAGCATTTT CASSQGAYSNQPQHF
TRBJ1-1 many TRBV6-1 TRBD1 TGTGCCGTTCGAGGGGGCGGTTACACTGAAGCTTTCTTT CAVRGGGYTEAFF
TRBJ2-3 NA TRBV29-1 NA TGCAGCGTTGAACTAGCTCCAACCCCAGATACGCAGTATTTT CSVELAPTPDTQYF
TRBJ1-2 many TRBV6-2/TRBV6-3 NA TGTGCCAGCAGTTACGTGCACGGTGGCTACACCTTC CASSYVHGGYTF
TRBJ2-1 many TRBV6-1 TRBD1 TGTGCCAGCAGAACACAGGGGCTAGCCTCCTACAATGAGCAGTTCTTC CASRTQGLASYNEQFF
TRBJ2-1 NA TRBV3-1 TRBD2 TGTGCCAGCAGCCAAGATCTGGTGAGTTGGACTAGCGGGAACTACAATGAGCAGTTCTTC CASSQDLVSWTSGNYNEQFF
TRBJ1-1 NA TRBV5-1 NA TGCGCCAGCAGCTTGATCCAGGGAGGCCCCCCTGAAGCTTTCTTT CASSLIQGGPPEAFF
TRBJ1-2 medium-sized TRBV27 TRBD1 TGTGCCACCCGACAGGGTAGTTATGGCTACACCTTC CATRQGSYGYTF
TRBJ1-1 NA TRBV10-2 NA TGCGCCAGCAGTAGAAATATGAACACTGAAGCTTTCTTT CASSRNMNTEAFF
TRBJ1-5 many TRBV2 NA TGTGCCAGCAGCAGGGATGACAATCAGCCCCAGCATTTT CASSRDDNQPQHF
TRBJ1-2 many TRBV6-1 NA TGTGCCAGCACCAACTCAGGCGGTGAATGGGACCATGGCTACACCTTC CASTNSGGEWDHGYTF
TRBJ1-5 NA TRBV27 TRBD1 TGTGCCAGCAGTATCGGGACAGCTTCTCGGCCCCAGCATTTT CASSIGTASRPQHF
TRBJ1-6 medium-sized TRBV6-1 TRBD1 TGTGCCAGCAGTCTAACCGGGACAGGGGACTCACCCCTCCACTTT CASSLTGTGDSPLHF
TRBJ2-3 NA TRBV30 NA TGTGCCTGCAGAAGGGAACCAGATACGCAGTATTTT CACRREPDTQYF
TRBJ1-2 NA TRBV12-3/TRBV12-4 TRBD1 TGTGCCAGCAGTCTCAACCCCGGACAGGGCGTCTATGGCTACACCTTC CASSLNPGQGVYGYTF
TRBJ1-6 many TRBV4-2 TRBD1 TGTGCCAGCAGCCAAGGGGAAAGGGGGCATTCACCCCTCCACTTT CASSQGERGHSPLHF
TRBJ1-5 many TRBV27 NA TGTGCCAGCAGTTTACTAGGGAATCTAAATCAGCCCCAGCATTTT CASSLLGNLNQPQHF
TRBJ1-1 few TRBV2 NA TGTGCCAGTAAAAAAGGACCTGCAGGGTATTACACTGAAGCTTTCTTT CASKKGPAGYYTEAFF
TRBJ1-6 few TRBV11-3 TRBD1 TGTGCCAGCAGTTCACGGACAGGTTCACCCCTCCACTTT CASSSRTGSPLHF
TRBJ2-2 many TRBV27 NA TGTGCCAGCAGTTCAATCTTCACGGACGCGAACACCGGGGAGCTGTTTTTT CASSSIFTDANTGELFF
TRBJ1-1 many TRBV7-6 NA TGTGCCAGCAGCTCTGGCACTGAAGCTTTCTTT CASSSGTEAFF
TRBJ1-5 many TRBV20-1 TRBD1 TGCAGTGCTACCGGGACAGGCCTCTATAGCAATCAGCCCCAGCATTTT CSATGTGLYSNQPQHF
TRBJ1-3 many TRBV20-1 NA TGCAGTGCTAGATTAGGCGGAAACACCATATATTTT CSARLGGNTIYF
TRBJ2-2 few TRBV7-2 NA TGTGCCAGCAGCCCCCAGGCGAACACCGGGGAGCTGTTTTTT CASSPQANTGELFF
TRBJ1-1 many TRBV12-3/TRBV12-4 NA TGTGCCAGCAGTCCTCTCTTTGGGGGCACTGAAGCTTTCTTT CASSPLFGGTEAFF
TRBJ1-1 few TRBV7-6 NA TGTGCCCGCAGCTCGCGGGGGGACACTGAAGCTTTCTTT CARSSRGDTEAFF
TRBJ2-3 many TRBV6-1 TRBD2 TGTGCCAGCAGTAGCGGGGGGCTCACAGATACGCAGTATTTT CASSSGGLTDTQYF
TRBJ2-3 many TRBV7-6 NA TGTGCCAGCAGCTTAGAATTTCCAGATACGCAGTATTTT CASSLEFPDTQYF
TRBJ2-7 many TRBV6-6 TRBD1 TGTGCCAGCAGTTACTTTATCCCCGGGACAGGGGAATACGAGCAGTACTTC CASSYFIPGTGEYEQYF
TRBJ2-5 few TRBV3-1 NA TGTGCCAGTCGACCACCGAGGGGGTCGGGGGCCCAGTACTTC CASRPPRGSGAQYF
TRBJ2-7 NA TRBV6-2/TRBV6-3 TRBD2 TGTGCCAGCTTTACGGGGGGGCCGGGTAACGGGCAGTACTTC CASFTGGPGNGQYF
TRBJ2-3 NA TRBV12-3/TRBV12-4 NA TGTGCCAGCCGTCGTGCAGATACGCAGTATTTT CASRRADTQYF